This T cell receptor (beta chain) was recovered during a study of OX40 agonist ivuxolimab in advanced cancers. Germline values: CDR1 MNHNY, CDR2 SVGAGI (reference sequence). The CDR3 totals 11 residues. With 5 bases removed from V and 7 bases from J, the gap between germline ends came to 8 bases. Libraries were prepared by immunoSEQ multiplex PCR; TCRdb keeps only in-frame clonotypes and omits some of them. The sample shows over 85,000 clones, roughly nine tenths of them seen only once. This clone was seen once. This specimen was CD4+ or CD8+ T cells sorted from blood, taken in a trial of the OX40 agonist ivuxolimab. The rearrangement joins TRBV6-6 to TRBJ1-1; D gene unclear. The sequence came from an adult with an advanced solid tumor such as melanoma, head and neck, liver or kidney cancer. The CDR3 bases are TGTGCCAGCAGTGTGGGCCATGAAGCTTTCTTT. Translating gives CASSVGHEAFF.